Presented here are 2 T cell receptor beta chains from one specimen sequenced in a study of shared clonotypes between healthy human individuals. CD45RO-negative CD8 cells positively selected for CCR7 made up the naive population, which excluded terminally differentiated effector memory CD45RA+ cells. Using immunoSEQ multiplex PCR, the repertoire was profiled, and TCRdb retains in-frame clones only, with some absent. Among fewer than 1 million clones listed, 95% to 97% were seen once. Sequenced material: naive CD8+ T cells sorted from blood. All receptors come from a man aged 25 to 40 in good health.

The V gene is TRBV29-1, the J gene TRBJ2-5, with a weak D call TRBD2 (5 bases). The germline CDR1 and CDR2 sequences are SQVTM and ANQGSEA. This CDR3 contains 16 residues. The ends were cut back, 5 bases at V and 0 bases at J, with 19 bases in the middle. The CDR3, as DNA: TGCAGCGTTTATCGGCGTTTGAGGGCAGACCAAGAGACCCAGTACTTC. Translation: CSVYRRLRADQETQYF. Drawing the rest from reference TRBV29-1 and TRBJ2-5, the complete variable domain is SAVISQKPSRDICQRGTSLTIQCQVDSQVTMMFWYRQQPGQSLTLIATANQGSEATYESGFVIDKFPISRPNLTFSTLTVSNMSPEDSSIYLCSVYRRLRADQETQYFGPGTRLLVL.

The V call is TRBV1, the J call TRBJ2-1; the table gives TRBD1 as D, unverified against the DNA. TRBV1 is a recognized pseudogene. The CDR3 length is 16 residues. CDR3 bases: TGCACCAGCAGCCAAGACCTACAGGGATTGGGCAATGAGCAGTTCTTC. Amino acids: CTSSQDLQGLGNEQFF.